This T cell receptor (delta chain) appears in the sequencing data of a study of Vδ1+ human thymocytes (dated by TCRdb to the late 2010s). Some background on the complete study: As a data resource, the study described the mRNA-level TRG and TRD CDR3 repertoires found in highly purified Vdelta1+ thymocytes taken from young children. Earlier work had validated the multiplex-based CDR3 amplicon strategy against 5'RACE-based methods for generating CDR3 amplicons. The study at large found these results: Donors did not cluster by age or sex, so the analyses were not stratified by age or sex. Thymic TRG and TRD repertoires appeared highly polyclonal with Gaussian CDR3 length distributions, unlike oligoclonal peripheral blood repertoires. Despite high sort purity, about 19% of thymic TRD sequences were Vdelta2 (and few Vdelta3), unlike peripheral blood Vdelta1+ controls. Many TRG clonotypes were shared between donors (up to roughly 6.9x10^3), whereas TRD repertoires were essentially private (max roughly 100 shared). The use of highly purified populations and single-cell validation was advised by the authors, since misinterpretation of bulk repertoire data could be caused by unexpected Vdelta2 sequences.

Unmatched junction bases come to 14, with V trimmed by 0 bases and J by 2 bases. The germline V gene provides CDR1 GEAIGNYY and CDR2 EKD. The CDR3 sequence holds 18 residues, the cysteine and phenylalanine included. Solely the CDR3 DNA is kept, with 54 bases framed from the first base. As a fraction of the sample, this clone is medium-sized (0.01 to 0.1%). Its antigen is currently not known. It has no much larger one-base neighbor in the sample; base qualities were not kept. The sample has other DNA sequences that encode this CDR3 too. RNA extraction was carried out with the RNeasy mini kit, and reverse transcription was then done using Superscript III. CDR3 amplicons were generated by multiplex PCR with pooled V-gene forward primers and a constant-region reverse primer carrying Illumina adaptor overhangs. After gel purification, the amplicons were indexed with Nextera index primers over eight extra PCR cycles and then purified using AMPure XP beads. Sequencing of libraries was performed on an Illumina MiSeq using paired-end 250 bp reads, dual indexing and a roughly 20% PhiX spike-in. As for the authors' bioinformatics: Read quality was checked with FastQC, and TRG read pairs were merged using ea-utils fastq-join. IMGT/HighV-QUEST was used to annotate the sequences, only productive sequences with an unambiguous V-gene assignment were kept, and clonotypes were defined as sequences sharing an identical CDR3 sequence. For downstream analysis, VDJtools 1.1.1, tcR 2.2.3, Treemap and vegan Shannon diversity in R 3.4.4 were used. Clones were re-identified by TCRdb from the public reads with CATT, and rows with the same DNA were merged. For this entry, the V and J calls and clone size follow TCRdb and not the study's own pipeline. The sample records under 25,000 delta-chain clones, 8% to 10% of which are singletons. Together, the top ten hold approximately 1% of the sample.

Thymic samples were depleted of alphabeta T cells, then CD3+ TCRVdelta1+ TCRVdelta2- thymocytes were FACS-sorted. The purity of the sorted Vdelta1+ thymocytes fell between roughly 96% and 99.6%. The thymic specimens were obtained from about eight paediatric patients who were undergoing corrective cardiac surgery and ranged in age from about 5 days to 15 months. Thymic tissue was dispersed and mononuclear cells isolated on a Histopaque-1077 density gradient. Staining used anti-TCRVdelta1 clone TS8.2, anti-TCRVdelta2 clone B6, anti-CD3 clone HIT3a and anti-TCRalphabeta clone IP26 antibodies. The chain is encoded by TRDV2 joined to TRDJ1; 7 nucleotides in the junction match TRDD3. Specimen: Vdelta1+ gamma-delta thymocytes from the thymus. The meaning of the sample's cell subset or site label: FACS-sorted CD3+ TCRalphabeta- TCRVdelta1+ TCRVdelta2- thymocytes. The TCR originated in a child younger than two who had congenital heart surgery. In nucleotides, the sequence is TGTGCCTGTGACACCTTACTGGGGATCCGACCGGATACCGATAAACTCATCTTT. Its coded protein is CACDTLLGIRPDTDKLIF.